The 3 T cell receptor beta chains below were found in one sample sequenced in a study of T cell repertoires in cytomegalovirus infection. Which antigens these TCRs recognize remains unknown. TCRdb re-derived calls from the reads in MiXCR, one entry per CDR3 protein. The repertoire includes 380,000 or so distinct CDR3 sequences, approximately 30% of them detected once, and about 13% sits in the top ten. The material sequenced was cultured PBMCs, taken from culture after CMV antigen stimulation. These receptors originate from a human donor in good health (CMV status not recorded). Some clones in this sample may be carry-over from other donors' samples.

The chain employs TRBV6-9 and TRBJ2-7; D assignment may be TRBD1 or TRBD2 (5 bases each). The CDR3 totals 14 residues. V was pared by 3 bases and J by 3 bases, with 12 bases between. The V gene's germline CDR1 is MNHGY and CDR2 SVAAGI. The DNA of the CDR3 is TGTGCCAGCAGTTACAGCGCAGGGAGCTACGAGCAGTACGTC. It specifies CASSYSAGSYEQYV.

Of note for this clonotype: Lacking the conserved final phenylalanine or tryptophan, this CDR3 likely reflects a read error. The V gene is TRBV7-9, the J gene TRBJ1-1, with D unresolved. V was shortened by 3 bases and J by 1 base, with 3 bases between the two germline ends. Germline values: CDR1 SEHNR, CDR2 FQNEAQ (reference sequence). The CDR3 length is 12 residues. In DNA, the CDR3 is TGTGCCAGCAGCTTTGCGAACACTGAAGCTTTCCTT. Protein sequence: CASSFANTEAFL.

This clonotype has a handful of counts. The rearrangement uses TRBV19 and TRBJ2-1, with 10 bases fitting TRBD2. CDR1 is LNHDA and CDR2 is SQIVND in the germline V gene (reference sequence). J gave up 7 bases and V 3 bases, and 9 bases lay outside the gene matches. There are 16 residues in the CDR3. This CDR3 is CASSMGLAGVSNEQFF. Here the CDR3 DNA reads TGTGCCAGTAGTATGGGTCTAGCGGGAGTCTCAAATGAGCAGTTCTTC. Looking up the rest from reference TRBV19 and TRBJ2-1 gives the full variable domain: DGGITQSPKYLFRKEGQNVTLSCEQNLNHDAMYWYRQDPGQGLRLIYYSQIVNDFQKGDIAEGYSVSREKKESFPLTVTSAQKNPTAFYLCASSMGLAGVSNEQFFGPGTRLTVL.